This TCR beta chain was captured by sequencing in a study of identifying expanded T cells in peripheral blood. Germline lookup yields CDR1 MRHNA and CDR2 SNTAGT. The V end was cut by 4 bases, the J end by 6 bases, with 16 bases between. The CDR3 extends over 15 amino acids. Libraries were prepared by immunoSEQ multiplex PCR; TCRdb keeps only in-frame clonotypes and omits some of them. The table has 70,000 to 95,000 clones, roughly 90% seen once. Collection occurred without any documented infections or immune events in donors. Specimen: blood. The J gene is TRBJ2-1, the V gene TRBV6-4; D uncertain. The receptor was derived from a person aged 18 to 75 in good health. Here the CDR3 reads CASSVSPGQANEQFF. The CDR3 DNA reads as TGTGCCAGCAGTGTTTCCCCCGGTCAGGCCAATGAGCAGTTCTTC.